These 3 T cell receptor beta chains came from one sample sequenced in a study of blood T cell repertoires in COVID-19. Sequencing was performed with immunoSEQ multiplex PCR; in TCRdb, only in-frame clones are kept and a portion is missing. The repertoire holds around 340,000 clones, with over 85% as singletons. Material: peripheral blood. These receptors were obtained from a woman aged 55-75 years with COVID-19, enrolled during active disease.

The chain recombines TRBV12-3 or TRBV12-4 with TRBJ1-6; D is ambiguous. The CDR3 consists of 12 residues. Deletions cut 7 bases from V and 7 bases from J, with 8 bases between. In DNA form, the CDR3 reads TGTGCCAGCAATTCCGGGAATTCACCCCTCCACTTT. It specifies CASNSGNSPLHF.

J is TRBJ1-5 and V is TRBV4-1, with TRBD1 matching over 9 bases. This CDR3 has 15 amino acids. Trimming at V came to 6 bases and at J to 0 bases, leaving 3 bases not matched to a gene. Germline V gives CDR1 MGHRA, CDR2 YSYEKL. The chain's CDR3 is CASSIQGASNQPQHF. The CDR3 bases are TGCGCCAGCAGTATACAGGGGGCTAGCAATCAGCCCCAGCATTTT.

CDR3 protein: CASSRYLATNEKLFF. The CDR3 DNA sequence: TGTGCCAGCAGTCGGTACCTTGCAACTAATGAAAAACTGTTTTTT. This rearrangement joins TRBV6-4 to TRBJ1-4; D not certain. CDR1 is MRHNA and CDR2 is SNTAGT in the germline V gene. The CDR3 has 15 residues. Deletions cut 5 bases from V and 0 bases from J, with 10 bases between.